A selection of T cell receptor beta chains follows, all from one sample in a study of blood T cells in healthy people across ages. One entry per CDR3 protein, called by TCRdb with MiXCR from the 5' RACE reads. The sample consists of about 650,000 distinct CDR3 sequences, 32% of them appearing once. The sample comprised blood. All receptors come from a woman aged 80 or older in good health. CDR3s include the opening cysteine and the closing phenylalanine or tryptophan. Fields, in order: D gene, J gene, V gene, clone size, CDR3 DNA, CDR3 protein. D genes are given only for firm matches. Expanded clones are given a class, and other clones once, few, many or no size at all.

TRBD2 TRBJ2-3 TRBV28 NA TGTGCCAGCAGTTTATCTTCTAGCGGGAGCCCAGATACGCAGTATTTT CASSLSSSGSPDTQYF
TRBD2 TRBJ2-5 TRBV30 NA TGTGCCTGGGGAGCGGGGGGCCTACGGGAGACCCAGTACTTC CAWGAGGLRETQYF
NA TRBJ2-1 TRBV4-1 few TGCGCCAGCAGCCTTCCGTTCGGGCCCCAGGGCAATGAGCAGTTCTTC CASSLPFGPQGNEQFF
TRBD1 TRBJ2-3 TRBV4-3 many TGCGCCAGCAGCCAAGTCCTAAGAGGGGCAGGGGGACATGATACGCAGTATTTT CASSQVLRGAGGHDTQYF
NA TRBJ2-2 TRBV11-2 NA TGTGCCAGCAGCTATACAACCTTTGGGGGCGGGGAGCTGTTTTTT CASSYTTFGGGELFF
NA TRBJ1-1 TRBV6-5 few TGTGCCAGCAGTCGACTAGGGGGGACTGAAGCTTTCTTT CASSRLGGTEAFF
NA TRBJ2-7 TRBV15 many TGTGCCACCAGCAGAGGGGGCGGCGGGACTTCCATCAGCTACGAGCAGTACTTC CATSRGGGGTSISYEQYF
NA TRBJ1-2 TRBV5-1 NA TGCGCCAGCAGCTATGACATCAACGGCTACACCTTC CASSYDINGYTF
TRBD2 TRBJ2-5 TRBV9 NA TGTGCCAGCAGCCCTAGCGGGGGTGGGGAGGCCCAGTACTTC CASSPSGGGEAQYF
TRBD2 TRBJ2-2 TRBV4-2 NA TGTGCCAGCAGCCAAGCCCGGACTAGCGGGAGTGGGACCGGGGAGCTGTTTTTT CASSQARTSGSGTGELFF
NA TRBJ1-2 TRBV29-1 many TGCAGCGTTGATTCTGGACAGCCCTATGGCTACACCTTC CSVDSGQPYGYTF
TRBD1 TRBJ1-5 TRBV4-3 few TGCGCCAGCAGCCAAGGGGCCGGACAGGGTGGAAGTGGCAATCGGCCCCAGCATTTT CASSQGAGQGGSGNRPQHF